This T cell receptor beta chain comes out of a study of cytomegalovirus exposure and HLA in healthy donors (dated by TCRdb to the late 2010s). For the study in its entirety: An earlier analysis of approximately 600 of the donors reported 250 to 300 Gb of sequence data and 100 million to 130 million unique TCR beta sequences from 150 million to 200 million T cells. Among some 400 genotyped donors of the cohort, an average of around 220,000 unique TCR beta nucleotide sequences was sequenced per donor, of which 15% to 20% were non-productive. The study used immunosequencing to profile the T cell repertoires of approximately 630 subjects and linked those repertoires to cytomegalovirus serostatus. A later genetic analysis used genome-wide SNP genotypes for about 60% of the roughly 700 donors, treating that subset as a discovery cohort. Four to six DR-DQ haplotypes were handled as single units for association and clustering, since linkage in the cohort was strong. Among the roughly 410 genotyped donors, approximately 81% belonged to the genetic ancestry cluster associated with self-reported Caucasian donors. In an earlier analysis of a few hundred of the donors, high-throughput TCR beta sequencing was used to judge whether each TCR beta V gene segment behaved as functional or pseudogenic. The number of donors typed differed by locus, with about 629-630 for A, B, C, DRB1 and DQB1, more than 500 for DQA1, approximately 580 for DPA1, and some 440 for DPB1. All discovery cohort repertoires had been generated on a single sequencing platform. An early release that covered about 600 HLA-typed donors contained about 300 gigabases of sequencing data and 70 million to 100 million unique TCR sequences. The study aimed to test whether cataloging public T cell receptors could reveal signatures of past pathogen exposure. Donor age, sex, ethnicity and CMV serostatus were collected together with the repertoire data. HLA typing included class I and class II loci at four-digit resolution. The study combined high-throughput TCR immunosequencing, statistical association of individual TCRs with disease status, and machine learning to predict cytomegalovirus infection status. A later analysis re-examined previously published TCR beta repertoires from just over 650 donors and added high-resolution HLA genotyping to investigate patterns of TCR occurrence. Along with the 666-subject first cohort, a separate validation cohort of 120 different subjects was used. The later analysis used no new phenotypic data to find candidate immune exposures, relying instead on TCR beta sequences and their occurrence across donors.

Receptors were amplified or captured by the immunoSEQ multiplex PCR assay. For the multiplex PCR, a mixture combining 60 forward primers for TCR Vbeta segments and 13 reverse primers for TCR Jbeta segments was used. The CDR3 region of rearranged TCR beta genes was amplified from genomic DNA with a multiplex PCR assay. The Illumina HiSeq System was used to sequence the amplified TCR beta libraries as 87-base-pair reads. The paper's data handling went like this. A later analysis counted 65 million to 90 million unique TCR beta chains across the 666 repertoires, and approximately 11 million of these chains were shared by at least two donors. To remove PCR and sequencing errors, raw reads were error-corrected and collapsed into unique sequences using a nearest-neighbor algorithm that merged closely related sequences. Alignment of CDR3 sequences to IMGT reference sequences was used to assign V, D and J gene segments. For a sequence to be retained, a match of at least six nucleotides to both a V gene segment and a J gene segment was required. Rearrangements were classified as productive when the CDR3 lacked stop codons and remained in frame with V and J, and all other rearrangements were classified as non-productive. Following IMGT convention, CDR3 was defined as the stretch from the second conserved V-encoded cysteine to the conserved J-encoded phenylalanine. The earlier analysis of about 610 of the donors excluded any sequence lacking an unambiguous match to a single V gene segment. In an earlier analysis of roughly 600 of the donors, a V segment was called functional when productive rearrangements were above 56.7%, and segregating when the standard deviation between donors exceeded 5%. A statistical classification framework was developed to diagnose cytomegalovirus status using the catalog of TCR beta chain sequences. In a later analysis, TCR nucleotide sequences were compared against IMGT/GENE-DB human TR gene sequences so that V and J genes could be assigned. In a later analysis, CDR3 sequences and most-parsimonious VDJ recombination scenarios were assigned using the TCRdist pipeline. In a later analysis, each TCR beta chain was defined by its CDR3 amino acid sequence together with its V-gene family, and reads without a unique V-gene family were excluded. In a later analysis, a few hundred highly shared, low-generation-probability nucleotide sequences were removed to address suspected cross-contamination and a sequencing artifact. A later analysis calculated a clonal expansion index for each public chain from normalized within-repertoire ranks of inferred template counts. A later analysis computed generation probabilities with a VDJ recombination model fitted to out-of-frame rearrangements, and checked the results against IGoR. Hypergeometric tests were used in a later analysis to score TCR-TCR, TCR-HLA and TCR-CMV co-occurrence, with a repertoire-size bias correction applied to the TCR pairs. False discovery rates were estimated in a later analysis by permuting HLA or CMV assignments 20 times. A later analysis grouped co-occurring TCRs with DBSCAN, adding TCRdist sequence similarity when clustering within HLA-allele-positive subsets. Co-occurrence clustering excluded repertoires with fewer than 30,000 or more than 120,000 public chains, plus five with anomalous nucleotide sharing. TCRdb took this table from immuneACCESS and kept in-frame rearrangements with V and J called. Such tables lack part of the clones; where checked against another copy, unresolved V genes explain under half of the gap, and the rest is unexplained. The V and J calls and clone size were taken over from that table, and D and trimming were inferred from the DNA. This sample holds over 60,000 clones; 75% were observed only once. Of the sample, roughly 7.4% falls within the top ten clones.

For this clone: Its cognate antigen has yet to be identified. Per-base quality was not reported, and no clone a single base away is much larger than it.

In total, over 600 healthy bone marrow donors made up the cohort. At the time of sampling, every cohort member was nominally healthy, though immune exposures that went unrecorded were likely present. The donor tested CMV seropositive, placing the donor among the 289 seropositive members of the cohort. Each donor provided a peripheral blood sample, and peripheral blood mononuclear cells were used for TCR beta sequencing. Genomic DNA extraction from the blood cell samples was performed with the Qiagen DNeasy Blood Extraction Kit. Summary of the overall study and its limitations: A later analysis found that most CMV-associated TCR beta chains appeared HLA-restricted, with HLA associations seemingly driven largely by CMV exposure. Three of the identified cytomegalovirus-associated TCR beta chains were confirmed in vitro to be specific for cytomegalovirus antigens. Because counts were too low, 15 to 20 rarely observed V segments, including chromosome 9 orphons, were excluded from the earlier analysis of some 590 of the donors. HLA typing was unavailable for some donors at each locus, so association tests used only the typed subset. Roughly uniform sequencing depth across donors was assumed in presence/absence analyses, although this assumption may not hold. According to the authors, the approach could potentially be generalized to other disease states and immunological phenotypes. The study listed 150 to 200 TCR beta chains as associated with cytomegalovirus. When HLA alleles, especially DR and DQ, strongly co-occurred, TCR associations were difficult to assign to individual alleles. In an earlier analysis of 587 of the donors, most TCR beta V segments appeared in productive rearrangements about 90% or about 30% of the time, broadly matching IMGT annotations. In this cohort, only TCR beta chains were sequenced, and detectable features were limited by the absence of alpha or paired-chain data. Specific HLA alleles were associated with over 15,000 TCR beta sequences at a false discovery rate of 0.05 in a later analysis. A cluster of highly shared sequence variants was judged likely to be a technical artifact of the sequencing pipeline. In both the original and validation cohorts, the classifier was reported to diagnose cytomegalovirus status with high specificity and sensitivity. In a later analysis, HLA-associated TCR beta chains showed more clonal expansion and lower generation probabilities than non-associated chains that were equally common. In a later genetic analysis, a missense DCLRE1C variant was associated with V-gene and J-gene trimming of TCR beta chains, and the association was replicated in an independent cohort. Most TCR sequences were seen in very few donors, while some public TCRs were found in many individuals. A further reported finding was that TCR beta sequences accurately predicted the HLA-A and HLA-B alleles for most subjects in the first cohort. In a later analysis, TCR association rates were found to vary across HLA loci, with the most associated TCRs seen for DRB1 alleles and the fewest for HLA-C alleles. Several of the top co-occurrence clusters appeared to be linked to parvovirus B19, influenza, CMV and Epstein-Barr virus, according to a later analysis. Linkage disequilibrium might explain the correlated functional status among segregating V segments, but an unknown experimental factor could not be excluded. The only immune exposure information available for the cohort was CMV serostatus. Compared with the 666-donor mean, donors in an Asian-associated ancestry cluster had fewer N-insertions in productive TCRs, according to a later genetic analysis.

The source of this sequence is a woman aged 30 to 39 in good health and CMV-seropositive. Sequenced input: PBMCs.

The CDR3 reads as follows: CSVEGQWDEQFF. The DNA sequence follows: TGCAGCGTTGAAGGACAGTGGGATGAGCAGTTCTTC. The rearrangement joined TRBV29-1 to TRBJ2-1; the D gene is perhaps TRBD1, on 5 matching bases. For CDR1 and CDR2, the germline V gene lists SQVTM and ANQGSEA. V sheds 1 base and J sheds 8 bases, leaving 9 bases between their ends. The CDR3 spans 12 residues, from the cysteine through the phenylalanine. The read is trimmed to its CDR3 DNA, 36 bases read in frame from base 1.